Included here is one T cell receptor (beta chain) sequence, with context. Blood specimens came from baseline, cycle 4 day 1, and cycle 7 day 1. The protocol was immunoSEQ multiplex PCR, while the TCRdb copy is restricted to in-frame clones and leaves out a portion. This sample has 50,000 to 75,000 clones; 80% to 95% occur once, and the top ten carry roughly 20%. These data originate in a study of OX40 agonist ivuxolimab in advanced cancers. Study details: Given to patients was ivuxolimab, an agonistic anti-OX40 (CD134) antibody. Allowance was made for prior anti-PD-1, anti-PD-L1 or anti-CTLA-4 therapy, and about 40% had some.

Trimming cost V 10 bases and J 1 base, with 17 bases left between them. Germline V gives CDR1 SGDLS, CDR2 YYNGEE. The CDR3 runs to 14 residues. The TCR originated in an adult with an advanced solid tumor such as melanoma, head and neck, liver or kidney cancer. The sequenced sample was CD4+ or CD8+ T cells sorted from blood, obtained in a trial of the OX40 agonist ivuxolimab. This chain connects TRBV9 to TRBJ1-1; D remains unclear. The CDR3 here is CALSEGWGNTEAFF. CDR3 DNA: TGTGCCCTTTCCGAAGGGTGGGGGAACACTGAAGCTTTCTTT.